This T cell receptor (beta chain) was profiled in a study of blood T cells in healthy people across ages. The CDR3 length is 13 residues. V was clipped by 0 bases and J by 5 bases; unmatched bases: 3. The germline CDR1 and CDR2 sequences are DFQATT and SNEGSKA (reference sequence). Primed by a sample-barcoded 5' primer and a J-beta primer mix, a second PCR proceeded for about 7 to 11 cycles. TCRdb fed the 5' RACE reads into MiXCR, producing one record per CDR3 protein. The sample contains 950,000 to 1,200,000 distinct CDR3 sequences, about two fifths of which appear only once. Per sample, no less than 5 micrograms of total RNA were extracted.

Input material: blood. V usage is TRBV20-1 and J usage is TRBJ2-5; 7 bases map to TRBD2. The receptor was derived from a young man in good health. CDR3 residues: CSAREGGWETQYF. In DNA form, the CDR3 reads TGCAGTGCTAGAGAGGGGGGGTGGGAGACCCAGTACTTC.